The following is a T cell receptor (beta chain) sequence with its context. Germline V gene sequence: CDR1 SGHRS, CDR2 YFSETQ. CDR3 size: 14 residues. V lost 2 bases and J lost 3; bases outside the gene matches: 4. Some clones are missing from TCRdb's copy, which holds only in-frame ones; the method was immunoSEQ multiplex PCR. The sample holds 120,000 or so clones, approximately 88% seen once. The data originate from a study of control samples from healthy donors and cancer patients. This sequence joins TRBV5-1 and TRBJ2-7; 8 bases align to TRBD1. The receptor's source is a man over 45 in good health. The sequenced sample consisted of blood. The CDR3 protein is CASSLRTGSYEQYF. For the CDR3, the DNA is TGCGCCAGCAGCTTACGGACAGGGAGCTACGAGCAGTACTTC.